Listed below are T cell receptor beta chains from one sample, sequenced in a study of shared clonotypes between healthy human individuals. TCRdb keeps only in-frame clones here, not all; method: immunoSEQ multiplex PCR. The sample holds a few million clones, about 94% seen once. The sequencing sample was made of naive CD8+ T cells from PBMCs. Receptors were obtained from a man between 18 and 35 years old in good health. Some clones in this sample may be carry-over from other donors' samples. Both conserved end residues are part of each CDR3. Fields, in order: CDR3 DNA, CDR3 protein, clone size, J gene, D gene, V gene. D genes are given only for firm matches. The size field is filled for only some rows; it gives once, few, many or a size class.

cdr3_nt: TGTGCCACGGGGGCCAGGGCTAGCAATCAGCCCCAGCATTTT
cdr3_aa: CATGARASNQPQHF
clone_size: -
j_call: TRBJ1-5
d_call: -
v_call: TRBV19

cdr3_nt: TGTGCCAGCAGTTTATTAGGCCTGAATGAGCAGTTCTTC
cdr3_aa: CASSLLGLNEQFF
clone_size: -
j_call: TRBJ2-1
d_call: -
v_call: TRBV27

cdr3_nt: TGTGCCAGCAAGGAGACAGGGGATAATGAAAAACTGTTTTTT
cdr3_aa: CASKETGDNEKLFF
clone_size: -
j_call: TRBJ1-4
d_call: TRBD1
v_call: TRBV28

cdr3_nt: TGTGCCAGCAGCTCCGCACAGGGTATCGACACTGAAGCTTTCTTT
cdr3_aa: CASSSAQGIDTEAFF
clone_size: -
j_call: TRBJ1-1
d_call: -
v_call: TRBV11-2

cdr3_nt: TGTGCCAGCAGTTTAGAGCCCGGGGCTTACACTGAAGCTTTCTTT
cdr3_aa: CASSLEPGAYTEAFF
clone_size: -
j_call: TRBJ1-1
d_call: -
v_call: TRBV28

cdr3_nt: TGTGCCAGCTCACAGGGATTTCCTTACGAGCAGTACTTC
cdr3_aa: CASSQGFPYEQYF
clone_size: -
j_call: TRBJ2-7
d_call: -
v_call: TRBV25-1

cdr3_nt: TGCGCCAGCAGCTGGGAGACGGCCGCTAGCGGTCGGAACACCGGGGAGCTGTTTTTT
cdr3_aa: CASSWETAASGRNTGELFF
clone_size: -
j_call: TRBJ2-2
d_call: TRBD2
v_call: TRBV5-1

cdr3_nt: TGTGCCAGCAGTCCCTTCCAGAGGAACACTGAAGCTTTCTTT
cdr3_aa: CASSPFQRNTEAFF
clone_size: -
j_call: TRBJ1-1
d_call: -
v_call: TRBV27

cdr3_nt: TGTGCCAGCGCCCTCGGCGGGATCTCCTACAATGAGCAGTTCTTC
cdr3_aa: CASALGGISYNEQFF
clone_size: -
j_call: TRBJ2-1
d_call: -
v_call: TRBV6-1

cdr3_nt: TGTGCCAGTAGTACGTTAGGAAGCGCCCACTATGGCTACACCTTC
cdr3_aa: CASSTLGSAHYGYTF
clone_size: -
j_call: TRBJ1-2
d_call: -
v_call: TRBV19

cdr3_nt: TGTGCCAGCAGCTTGGACAGGGGAGGAGATCAGCCCCAGCATTTT
cdr3_aa: CASSLDRGGDQPQHF
clone_size: once
j_call: TRBJ1-5
d_call: TRBD1
v_call: TRBV5-4

cdr3_nt: TGTGCCAGCAGCCCAGGACTAGCAACGGCCCCCGGGCCCTACAATGAGCAGTTCTTC
cdr3_aa: CASSPGLATAPGPYNEQFF
clone_size: -
j_call: TRBJ2-1
d_call: TRBD2
v_call: TRBV13